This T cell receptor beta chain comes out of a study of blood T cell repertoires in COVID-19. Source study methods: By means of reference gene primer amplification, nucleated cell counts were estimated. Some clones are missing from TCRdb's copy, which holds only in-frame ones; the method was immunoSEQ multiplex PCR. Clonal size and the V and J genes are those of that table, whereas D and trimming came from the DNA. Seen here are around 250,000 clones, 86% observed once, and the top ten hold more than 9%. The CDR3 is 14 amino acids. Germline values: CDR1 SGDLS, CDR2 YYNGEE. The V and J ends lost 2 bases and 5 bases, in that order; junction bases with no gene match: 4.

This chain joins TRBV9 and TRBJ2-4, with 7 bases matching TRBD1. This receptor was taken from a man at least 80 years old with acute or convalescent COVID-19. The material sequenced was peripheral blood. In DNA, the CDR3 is TGTGCCAGCAGCGTTACAGGGGTAGAAAACATTCAGTACTTC. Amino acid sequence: CASSVTGVENIQYF.